This T cell receptor beta chain was sequenced for a study of blood T cell repertoires in COVID-19. Study details: Acute-phase and convalescent COVID-19 samples originated in the United States, Italy and Spain. From T cells, B-cell-depleted T cells, or PBMCs came the material, which was cDNA or gDNA.

Sequencing used immunoSEQ multiplex PCR; TCRdb keeps in-frame clones, though not all of them. The sample has a few hundred thousand clones, roughly 85% seen once. Clinical history as reported by participants underpinned cohort assignment. All recovered Cohort 3 donors got two negative PCRs, got clearance, or saw symptom resolution. The CDR3 contains 15 residues. Germline V gene sequence: CDR1 LGHNA, CDR2 YNFKEQ. V gave up 7 bases and J gave up 4 bases, with 19 bases separating them. V and J are TRBV4-2 and TRBJ1-2; D might be TRBD1 (5 bases). This TCR was sampled from a man in his thirties or forties who had recovered from COVID-19. Sequenced: PBMCs or T cells enriched from blood (not recorded which). CDR3 DNA sequence: TGTGCCAGCACCAGAGGGGAGGGAGCGAGCTATGGCTACACCTTC. This translates into CASTRGEGASYGYTF.